This TCR beta chain was recorded in a study of T cells in Graves' hyperthyroidism and ophthalmopathy. Overall study findings and caveats: Using 13 V-J features, a model discriminated ophthalmopathy from stable hyperthyroidism.

This clonotype has at least ten counts. Its antigen is as yet unknown. Per the germline V gene, CDR1 is SGHVS and CDR2 is FQNEAQ. J was trimmed by 7 bases and V by 4 bases; bases with no gene match: 7. The CDR3 is 14 residues long. Amplified regions were TCR beta CDR3 sequences from RNA transcripts. RT-PCR in the first round (using the HTBI primer set) targeted the TCR CDR3. TCRdb analysed the multiplex PCR reads with MiXCR anew, one entry per CDR3 protein. The sample includes roughly 420,000 distinct CDR3 sequences, approximately 14% of them seen just once. Orbital computed tomography, thyroid ultrasound, serum thyroxine and TRAb, and clinical symptoms together informed the diagnoses.

Material for sequencing was blood. The receptor was isolated from a woman younger than 35 with Graves' hyperthyroidism. This chain uses TRBV7-8 with TRBJ2-7, with TRBD1 matching 10 bases. The CDR3, as DNA: TGTGCCAGCAGCTCCAGACAGGGGGCTTATGAGCAGTACTTC. Protein: CASSSRQGAYEQYF. The variable domain in full, with the rest retrieved from reference TRBV7-8 and TRBJ2-7, is GAGVSQSPRYKVAKRGQDVALRCDPISGHVSLFWYQQALGQGPEFLTYFQNEAQLDKSGLPSDRFFAERPEGSVSTLKIQRTQQEDSAVYLCASSSRQGAYEQYFGPGTRLTVT.